The clone carrying this TCR beta chain was seen a few times. Trimming at V came to 2 bases and at J to 5 bases, leaving 8 bases not matched to a gene. The CDR3 consists of 16 residues. These data are taken from a study of identical twins. TCRdb analysed the 5' RACE reads with MiXCR anew, one entry per CDR3 protein. The table lists some 760,000 distinct CDR3 sequences, roughly 20% of them singletons, with around 14% in the top ten. The same data also contributed to another study, on T cells expressing NK-cell markers. Turning to that study: As a fraction of CD8+ T cells, dominant NKG2C+ clonotypes reached roughly 1.0-7.5% in six donors.

The chain combines TRBV12-3 or TRBV12-4 with TRBJ2-3, with 9 bases matching TRBD1. Sequencing used PBMCs. This clonotype was obtained from a woman under 30 in good health. This CDR3 reads CASSLLGTGRLDTQYF. In DNA form, the CDR3 reads TGTGCCAGCAGTTTATTAGGGACAGGGAGGTTAGATACGCAGTATTTT.